Following are 24 T cell receptor beta chains from one sample sequenced in a study of cytomegalovirus exposure and HLA in healthy donors. This PCR relied on a set of 60 Vbeta primers and 13 Jbeta primers. This table comes from immunoSEQ multiplex PCR, and its TCRdb copy is limited to in-frame clones, with some not included. The sample records 150,000 to 200,000 clones, roughly 72% being singletons. Sequencing was done on a sample of PBMCs. The receptors were gathered from a man aged 25-45 years in good health and CMV-seronegative.

The table lists this clone with a few counts. The V call is TRBV5-4, the J call TRBJ2-3; D gene uncertain. From germline, CDR1 is SGHNT and CDR2 YYREEE (reference sequence). This CDR3 has 12 residues. The ends were cut back, 2 bases at V and 4 bases at J, with 5 bases in the middle. The CDR3 spells CASSLRADTQYF. CDR3 DNA sequence: TGTGCCAGCAGCTTAAGAGCAGATACGCAGTATTTT.

The chain recombines TRBV7-9 with TRBJ1-2, with D maybe TRBD1 (6 bases). CDR3 length equals 16 residues. Germline assignment: CDR1 SEHNR and CDR2 FQNEAQ (reference sequence). Trimming left V 2 bases short and J 4 bases short, with 17 bases between. CDR3 nucleotide sequence: TGTGCCAGCAGCTTACCACCCACAGGGCCTCCCTATGGCTACACCTTC. This encodes CASSLPPTGPPYGYTF.

This chain uses TRBV18 with TRBJ2-1; perhaps TRBD2 as D (5 bases). Looked up from germline, CDR1 is KGHSH and CDR2 is LQKENI. This CDR3 has 17 residues. Between the trimmed V and J ends, which lost 0 bases and 0 bases, there was a span of 12 bases. The CDR3 DNA reads as TGTGCCAGCTCACCACCCAACCGGAGGAGCTCCTACAATGAGCAGTTCTTC. This codes for CASSPPNRRSSYNEQFF.

The chain recombines TRBV5-5 with TRBJ1-5; 8 bases agree with TRBD1. Trimming removed 4 bases from V and 6 bases from J; junction bases left unmatched: 12. CDR1 and CDR2 from the germline V gene are SGHKS and YYEKEE (reference sequence). CDR3 size: 16 residues. CDR3 protein: CASSPHDRGMSQPQHF. CDR3 sequence (DNA): TGTGCCAGCAGCCCCCATGACAGGGGAATGTCTCAGCCCCAGCATTTT.

The chain recombines TRBV11-2 with TRBJ1-6, with 8 bases that match TRBD1. Germline CDR1 is SGHAT and CDR2 is FQNNGV. The CDR3 covers 14 residues. Trimming cost V 1 base and J 8 bases; bases outside gene matches: 1. CDR3 amino acids: CASSLGTGHSPLHF. The CDR3 nucleotides read TGTGCCAGCAGCTTAGGGACAGGGCATTCACCCCTCCACTTT.

V and J are TRBV28 and TRBJ2-7, with 7 bases matching TRBD1. V dropped 6 bases and J dropped 2; count of bases not matched to a gene: 10. The germline V gene encodes CDR1 MDHEN and CDR2 SYDVKM. This CDR3 has 15 amino acids. The CDR3 spells CASRAAGTVTYEQYF. The CDR3 DNA is TGTGCCAGCAGAGCCGCCGGGACAGTTACCTACGAGCAGTACTTC.

This chain connects TRBV19 to TRBJ1-5; 8 bases fit TRBD1. Germline CDR1 and CDR2: LNHDA and SQIVND (reference sequence). CDR3 length: 16 residues. The J segment lost 2 bases and the V segment lost 1 base, leaving 4 bases of the junction unmatched. CDR3 DNA: TGTGCCAGTAGTATAGGGGCAGGGGGCGGCAATCAGCCCCAGCATTTT. It encodes CASSIGAGGGNQPQHF.

The chain carries TRBV5-1 and TRBJ1-1; 10 positions agree with TRBD1. The ends lost 0 bases at V and 5 bases at J; junction bases unmatched: 4. Germline CDR1 is SGHRS and CDR2 is YFSETQ. The CDR3 is made up of 15 amino acids. The DNA of the CDR3 is TGCGCCAGCAGCTTGGGGGACAGGGGTGGGACTGAAGCTTTCTTT. It specifies CASSLGDRGGTEAFF.

The chain employs TRBV6-1 and TRBJ2-7; the D is unclear. The CDR3 is 12 amino acids. V gave up 3 bases and J gave up 6 bases, with 9 bases separating them. CDR1 and CDR2 from the germline V gene are MNHNS and SASEGT. CDR3 loop: CASSDPQREQYF. The CDR3 DNA sequence: TGTGCCAGCAGTGACCCCCAGCGCGAGCAGTACTTC.

A few counts support this clone. The genes are TRBV7-9 and TRBJ2-6; 8 bases align to TRBD1. V was pared by 2 bases and J by 1 base, with 7 bases of the junction left unmatched. CDR1 is SEHNR and CDR2 is FQNEAQ in the germline V gene (reference sequence). CDR3 length: 18 residues. The CDR3 spells CASSLFDRGSSGANVLTF. The CDR3 nucleotides read TGTGCCAGCAGCTTATTCGACAGGGGATCATCTGGGGCCAACGTCCTGACTTTC.

This chain uses TRBV4-1 with TRBJ1-2, with D perhaps TRBD1 (5 bases). The germline V gene encodes CDR1 MGHRA and CDR2 YSYEKL. V lost 4 bases to trimming and J lost 8 bases, with 11 bases between them. This CDR3 has 12 amino acids. CDR3 sequence reads: CASSRDLRGYTF. Here the CDR3 DNA reads TGCGCCAGCAGCCGGGACTTGAGAGGCTACACCTTC.

The gene calls are TRBV28 and TRBJ2-7, with TRBD1 as a possible D gene (6 bases). V lost 0 bases to trimming and J lost 5 bases, with 14 bases between them. The CDR3 consists of 15 residues. CDR1 MDHEN and CDR2 SYDVKM come from the germline V gene. CDR3 DNA sequence: TGTGCCAGCAGTTTATGGGGCCAACAGGGTAACGAGCAGTACTTC. Translating it yields CASSLWGQQGNEQYF.

The gene calls are TRBV25-1 and TRBJ1-2; 8 bases map to TRBD1. V lost 3 bases, J lost 4 bases, and 4 bases stayed unmatched. Germline lookup yields CDR1 MGHDK and CDR2 SYGVNS. The CDR3 is 14 residues long. The CDR3 sequence is CASSDGQGLYGYTF. CDR3 sequence (DNA): TGTGCCAGCAGTGACGGACAGGGCCTCTATGGCTACACCTTC.

The chain links TRBV28 to TRBJ2-7; TRBD1 agrees at 7 bases. Trimming removed 2 bases from V and 2 bases from J; junction bases left unmatched: 3. The CDR3 runs 14 residues. The germline V gene has CDR1 MDHEN and CDR2 SYDVKM. The CDR3 nucleotides read TGTGCCAGCAGTTTAGCACAGGGGACCTACGAGCAGTACTTC. Residues: CASSLAQGTYEQYF.

V is TRBV5-1 and J is TRBJ1-6, with 9 bases aligning to TRBD1. Germline loops: CDR1 SGHRS, CDR2 YFSETQ. The CDR3 runs to 16 residues. Unmatched junction bases numbered 12, after V lost 5 bases and J lost 9 bases. The DNA of the CDR3 is TGCGCCAGCAGACAGCCTCCGGGACAGGGTAGTTCACCCCTCCACTTT. It specifies CASRQPPGQGSSPLHF.

In this sample, this clone turned up a few times. The V call is TRBV28, the J call TRBJ1-1; a weak D match, TRBD1 (5 bases). The length of the CDR3 is 10 residues. The germline V and J ends were trimmed by 11 bases and 3 bases, with 7 bases remaining between them. Looked up from germline, CDR1 is MDHEN and CDR2 is SYDVKM. CDR3 amino acids: CASGDTEAFF. CDR3 bases: TGTGCCTCGGGGGACACTGAAGCTTTCTTT.

This clone was seen only a few times. The V gene is TRBV11-2, the J gene TRBJ2-2; unclear D gene. Deletions cut 1 base from V and 0 bases from J, with 6 bases between. The germline V gene encodes CDR1 SGHAT and CDR2 FQNNGV. This CDR3 is 15 amino acids long. CDR3 coding DNA: TGTGCCAGCAGCTTAGTAATCGCGAACACCGGGGAGCTGTTTTTT. Amino acid sequence: CASSLVIANTGELFF.

This rearrangement joins TRBV7-9 to TRBJ2-1; 11 nucleotides agree with TRBD2. V shed 8 bases and J 0 bases; nucleotides not matched to a gene: 6. This CDR3 contains 16 residues. Germline-derived CDR1 and CDR2 are SEHNR and FQNEAQ (reference sequence). The chain's CDR3 is CASYLAGGDSYNEQFF. The CDR3, as DNA: TGTGCCAGCTATTTAGCGGGAGGGGACTCCTACAATGAGCAGTTCTTC.

The V and J genes are TRBV19 and TRBJ2-3, with 7 bases lining up with TRBD2. The CDR3 runs to 16 residues. Germline V CDR1 and CDR2: LNHDA, SQIVND (reference sequence). Trimming removed 2 bases from V and 0 bases from J; junction bases left unmatched: 5. The CDR3 DNA reads TGTGCCAGTAGTATATACGCGGGAGCTAGCACAGATACGCAGTATTTT. Its translation: CASSIYAGASTDTQYF.

The rearrangement uses TRBV4-1 and TRBJ2-6; D might be TRBD1 (6 bases). The CDR3 contains 15 residues. With 7 bases removed from V and 3 bases from J, the gap between germline ends came to 13 bases. Germline V CDR1 and CDR2: MGHRA, YSYEKL. The CDR3 loop reads CASNTGIFGANVLTF. The CDR3 coding sequence is TGCGCCAGCAACACAGGGATCTTTGGGGCCAACGTCCTGACTTTC.

The chain links TRBV9 to TRBJ2-1, with unresolved D. The CDR3 is made up of 12 amino acids. Germline CDR1 SGDLS, CDR2 YYNGEE. The ends were cut back, 8 bases at V and 0 bases at J, with 6 bases in the middle. The CDR3 DNA reads TGTGCCAGTGAGAGCTCCTACAATGAGCAGTTCTTC. Its translation: CASESSYNEQFF.

This chain joins TRBV19 and TRBJ2-3, with 8 bases identical to TRBD2. Trimming at V came to 3 bases and at J to 3 bases, leaving 2 bases not matched to a gene. Looked up from germline, CDR1 is LNHDA and CDR2 is SQIVND (reference sequence). This CDR3 has 14 residues. CDR3 sequence: CASSIGRATDTQYF. The CDR3 bases are TGTGCCAGTAGTATCGGGAGGGCGACAGATACGCAGTATTTT.

The chain joins TRBV29-1 to TRBJ1-1; D is possibly TRBD1 (6 bases). The V gene lost 5 bases and the J gene lost 10 bases, with 14 bases spanning the gap. The CDR3 has 11 residues. CDR1 and CDR2 from the germline V gene are SQVTM and ANQGSEA. The CDR3 DNA reads as TGCAGCGTTCGGGTGGGGGGGGCAGCTTTCTTT. Translating gives CSVRVGGAAFF.

The chain couples TRBV7-2 to TRBJ2-5; 9 nucleotides match TRBD1. V shed 4 bases, J shed 3 bases, and the junction held 9 bases outside the gene matches. Germline V gene sequence: CDR1 SGHTA, CDR2 FQGNSA. The CDR3 is 16 amino acids. CDR3 loop: CASSSWDRDSKETQYF. The CDR3 DNA sequence: TGTGCCAGCAGCTCCTGGGACAGGGACTCAAAAGAGACCCAGTACTTC.